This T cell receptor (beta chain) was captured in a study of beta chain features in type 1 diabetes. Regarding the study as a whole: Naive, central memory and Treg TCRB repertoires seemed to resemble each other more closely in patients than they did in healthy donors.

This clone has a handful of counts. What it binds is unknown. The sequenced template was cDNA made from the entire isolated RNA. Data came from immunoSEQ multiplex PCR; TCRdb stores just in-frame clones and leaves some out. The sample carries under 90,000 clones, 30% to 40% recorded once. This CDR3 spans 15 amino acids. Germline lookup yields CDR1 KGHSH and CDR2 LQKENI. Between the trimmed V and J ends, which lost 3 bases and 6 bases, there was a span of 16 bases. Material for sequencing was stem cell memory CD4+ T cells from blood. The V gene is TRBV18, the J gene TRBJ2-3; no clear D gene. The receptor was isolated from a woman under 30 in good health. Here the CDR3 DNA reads TGTGCCAGCTCACCCCGTGCCCGCGGTGGCGATACGCAGTATTTT. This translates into CASSPRARGGDTQYF.